One and the same sample provided the 32 T cell receptor beta chains below, sequenced in a study of blood T cell repertoires in COVID-19. The protocol was immunoSEQ multiplex PCR, while the TCRdb copy is restricted to in-frame clones and leaves out a portion. The table includes roughly 160,000 clones, more than 75% detected once. Source material: peripheral blood. These receptors all come from a man over 45 who had recovered from COVID-19.

V gene TRBV6-5 combines with J gene TRBJ2-7; 7 nucleotides match TRBD1. The CDR3 has 12 residues. Germline V gives CDR1 MNHEY, CDR2 SVGAGI. V shed 10 bases, J shed 0 bases, and the junction held 3 bases outside the gene matches. The CDR3 loop is CATGQVSYEQYF. The CDR3 region has the DNA TGTGCCACCGGACAGGTCTCCTACGAGCAGTACTTC.

This clone was seen a single time. The chain recombines TRBV16 with TRBJ1-1; D is ambiguous. V was shortened by 2 bases and J by 5 bases, with 15 bases between the two germline ends. Germline-derived CDR1 and CDR2 are KGHSY and FQNENV. The CDR3 consists of 15 residues. This CDR3 is CASSQSFRGGTEAFF. In nucleotides, the CDR3 is TGTGCCAGCAGCCAAAGCTTCCGGGGTGGGACTGAAGCTTTCTTT.

This chain connects TRBV7-9 to TRBJ1-1, with D perhaps matching TRBD1 (5 bases). Trimming stripped 5 bases from V and 1 base from J, with 11 bases between. The germline gives CDR1 SEHNR, CDR2 FQNEAQ (reference sequence). The CDR3 length is 14 residues. CDR3 DNA sequence: TGTGCCAGCAGCCAACTACAGGAGAACACTGAAGCTTTCTTT. Residues: CASSQLQENTEAFF.

The sample holds one count of this clone. The rearrangement links TRBV19 to TRBJ2-6; the D gene is possibly TRBD2 (5 bases). The CDR3 spans 20 residues. The V gene's germline CDR1 is LNHDA and CDR2 SQIVND (reference sequence). V was trimmed by 7 bases and J by 2 bases, leaving 27 bases between them. The chain's CDR3 is CASTGSWWGEATTGANVLTF. The CDR3 nucleotides are TGTGCCAGTACGGGCTCGTGGTGGGGAGAAGCTACTACTGGGGCCAACGTCCTGACTTTC. Variable domain in full (rest from reference TRBV19 and TRBJ2-6): DGGITQSPKYLFRKEGQNVTLSCEQNLNHDAMYWYRQDPGQGLRLIYYSQIVNDFQKGDIAEGYSVSREKKESFPLTVTSAQKNPTAFYLCASTGSWWGEATTGANVLTFGAGSRLTVL.

The genes are TRBV7-3 and TRBJ2-2; the match to TRBD2 covers 12 bases. The V gene's germline CDR1 is SGHTA and CDR2 FQGTGA. This CDR3 has 15 residues. J was trimmed by 7 bases and V by 4 bases; bases with no gene match: 4. CDR3 sequence: CASSSTSGGIGELFF. CDR3 DNA: TGTGCCAGCAGCTCCACTAGCGGGGGGATCGGGGAGCTGTTTTTT.

CDR3 sequence (DNA): TGTGCCAGCAGTCGACGGGACAGGGCAGGCTACACCTTC. The encoded protein is CASSRRDRAGYTF. The chain couples TRBV12-3 or TRBV12-4 to TRBJ1-2; TRBD1 aligns across 9 bases. After removal of 5 bases from V and 8 bases from J, the junction contained 6 bases not matched to a gene. CDR3 length: 13 residues.

The chain uses TRBV5-4 and TRBJ1-6, with 8 bases fitting TRBD1. After removal of 2 bases from V and 10 bases from J, the junction contained 8 bases not matched to a gene. Per the germline V gene, CDR1 is SGHNT and CDR2 is YYREEE (reference sequence). The CDR3 is 15 amino acids. CDR3 in amino acids: CASSFKRTGSSPLHF. Written as DNA, the CDR3 is TGTGCCAGCAGCTTCAAGCGGACAGGGTCATCACCCCTCCACTTT.

The V call is TRBV4-1, the J call TRBJ2-2; 7 nucleotides line up with TRBD2. This CDR3 comprises 18 residues. Germline V gene lookup returns CDR1 MGHRA and CDR2 YSYEKL. V lost 4 bases, J lost 4 bases, and 15 bases stayed unmatched. CDR3 nucleotides: TGCGCCAGCAGCCCACGGTTCCCAAGCGGGGAGGGCACCGGGGAGCTGTTTTTT. Translating gives CASSPRFPSGEGTGELFF.

The chain carries TRBV27 and TRBJ1-1, with D perhaps matching TRBD1 (5 bases). Germline V CDR1 and CDR2: MNHEY, SMNVEV (reference sequence). The CDR3 is 14 residues long. V shed 5 bases and J shed 4 bases, with 14 bases lying between them. DNA for the CDR3: TGTGCCAGCAGTCTTTTTGGGGGGGGCACTGAAGCTTTCTTT. It codes for CASSLFGGGTEAFF.

This chain's CDR3 is CASSEARPGLNYGYTF. CDR3 DNA sequence: TGTGCCAGCAGTGAAGCGCGCCCGGGGTTGAACTATGGCTACACCTTC. This chain uses TRBV2 with TRBJ1-2; D uncertain. The CDR3 is 16 residues long. V was trimmed by 0 bases and J by 2 bases, leaving 13 bases between them. Germline V gene sequence: CDR1 SNHLY, CDR2 FYNNEI.

As DNA, the CDR3 is TGTGCCAGCAGCCTCCGCGGACTGCTCACAGATACGCAGTATTTT. The encoded protein is CASSLRGLLTDTQYF. The rearrangement links TRBV7-2 to TRBJ2-3; D perhaps matches TRBD2 (5 bases). Deletions cut 5 bases from V and 2 bases from J, with 14 bases between. Germline lookup yields CDR1 SGHTA and CDR2 FQGNSA. The CDR3 has 15 residues.

The chain joins TRBV18 to TRBJ1-1; D might be TRBD1 (6 bases). The length of the CDR3 is 16 residues. The V gene lost 1 base and the J gene lost 1 base, with 13 bases spanning the gap. Germline CDR1 reads KGHSH; CDR2 reads LQKENI. The CDR3 DNA follows: TGTGCCAGCTCACCACGCGCCGGACAGACGAACACTGAAGCTTTCTTT. Its protein is CASSPRAGQTNTEAFF.

The gene calls are TRBV2 and TRBJ1-2; maybe TRBD1 (6 bases). V shed 4 bases and J shed 10 bases, with 16 bases lying between them. CDR1 and CDR2 from the germline V gene are SNHLY and FYNNEI. This CDR3 has 13 amino acids. CDR3 coding DNA: TGTGCCAGCAGTGGAACAGGGACGGGCGACTACACCTTC. As protein: CASSGTGTGDYTF.

The J gene is TRBJ2-1, the V gene TRBV4-1, with TRBD1 matching 9 bases. This CDR3 is built from 16 residues. The germline CDR1 and CDR2 sequences are MGHRA and YSYEKL. The V segment lost 3 bases and the J segment 6 bases; nucleotides outside the gene matches: 9. The CDR3 sequence is CASSHKAGTGLNEQFF. The CDR3 DNA follows: TGCGCCAGCAGCCATAAAGCCGGGACAGGGCTCAATGAGCAGTTCTTC.

This clone came up a few times. The chain employs TRBV5-3 and TRBJ2-7; the D is unclear. TRBV5-3 is marked as an open reading frame, function uncertain. V was clipped by 3 bases and J by 6 bases, with 10 bases between them. The CDR3 is 12 amino acids. Written as DNA, the CDR3 is TGTGCCAGAAGCTCTGTAATACTCGAGCAGTACTTC. Its protein is CARSSVILEQYF.

V and J are TRBV18 and TRBJ2-7, with TRBD1 matching 7 bases. Trimming took 1 base from V and 6 from J; bases not matched to a gene: 3. The CDR3 is made up of 13 amino acids. Per germline, CDR1 KGHSH and CDR2 LQKENI. CDR3 sequence: CASSPQTGVEQYF. In nucleotides, the CDR3 is TGTGCCAGCTCACCACAAACAGGGGTCGAGCAGTACTTC.

V is TRBV18 and J is TRBJ2-7; D uncertain. Trimming stripped 1 base from V and 2 bases from J, with 12 bases between. This CDR3 has 15 residues. Germline V CDR1 and CDR2: KGHSH, LQKENI. Written as DNA, the CDR3 is TGTGCCAGCTCACCACTAAAAACGGGTACCTACGAGCAGTACTTC. Its protein product is CASSPLKTGTYEQYF.

This sequence joins TRBV12-3 or TRBV12-4 and TRBJ1-2; a possible D gene is TRBD1 (6 bases). Trimming stripped 6 bases from V and 6 bases from J, with 11 bases between. This CDR3 has 12 amino acids. CDR3 region: CASSDRSHGYTF. CDR3 DNA sequence: TGTGCCAGCAGCGACAGGTCGCATGGCTACACCTTC.

This clone was seen just once. The rearrangement links TRBV9 to TRBJ1-6; D not resolved. From germline, CDR1 is SGDLS and CDR2 YYNGEE. The germline V and J ends were trimmed by 0 bases and 0 bases, with 7 bases remaining between them. CDR3 length: 16 amino acids. CDR3 loop: CASSVGGSSYNSPLHF. The CDR3 bases are TGTGCCAGCAGCGTAGGCGGGAGCTCCTATAATTCACCCCTCCACTTT.

The rearrangement links TRBV28 to TRBJ2-1; tentatively, D is TRBD2 (5 bases). CDR1 is MDHEN and CDR2 is SYDVKM in the germline V gene. V lost 2 bases and J lost 3, with 8 bases in between. CDR3 length: 14 residues. CDR3 amino acids: CASSLEGGYNEQFF. The CDR3 DNA sequence: TGTGCCAGCAGTTTAGAGGGCGGCTACAATGAGCAGTTCTTC.

The chain carries TRBV7-2 and TRBJ2-7; TRBD2 agrees at 7 bases. The CDR3 runs 14 residues. V shed 1 base, J shed 3 bases, and the junction held 3 bases outside the gene matches. From germline, CDR1 is SGHTA and CDR2 FQGNSA. The CDR3 region has the DNA TGTGCCAGCAGCTTAGAAGCGGGACGCTACGAGCAGTACTTC. Protein: CASSLEAGRYEQYF.

This clone was seen only a few times. This sequence joins TRBV19 and TRBJ1-1, with TRBD1 identical over 9 bases. CDR3 size: 15 residues. Per the germline V gene, CDR1 is LNHDA and CDR2 is SQIVND (reference sequence). With 4 bases clipped from V and 8 bases from J, the junction kept 11 bases outside the gene matches. In DNA, the CDR3 is TGTGCCAGTAGTACCCCCCGGACAGGGGAGGGAGAAGCTTTCTTT. It codes for CASSTPRTGEGEAFF.

The chain joins TRBV24-1 to TRBJ2-3; 7 bases align to TRBD2. J lost 2 bases, V lost 0 bases, and 4 bases had no gene match. CDR1 is KGHDR, CDR2 SFDVKD, per germline. The CDR3 extends over 16 amino acids. CDR3 amino acids: CATSDLGSGSTDTQYF. The CDR3 DNA is TGTGCCACCAGTGATTTGGGTAGCGGGTCCACAGATACGCAGTATTTT.

The V and J genes are TRBV11-2 and TRBJ2-1, with 8 bases that match TRBD2. The V and J ends lost 0 bases and 1 base, in that order; junction bases with no gene match: 5. The CDR3 spans 17 residues. Germline lookup yields CDR1 SGHAT and CDR2 FQNNGV. CDR3 loop: CASSLDYREGSYNEQFF. The CDR3 bases are TGTGCCAGCAGCTTAGATTACCGGGAGGGTTCCTACAATGAGCAGTTCTTC.

The rearrangement links TRBV18 to TRBJ2-3; 14 nucleotides agree with TRBD2. Germline V gives CDR1 KGHSH, CDR2 LQKENI. The CDR3 is 19 residues long. V lost 1 base and J lost 0; bases outside the gene matches: 6. The CDR3 sequence: CASSPLRTSGRKSTDTQYF. In DNA form, the CDR3 reads TGTGCCAGCTCACCACTTAGGACTAGCGGGAGGAAAAGCACAGATACGCAGTATTTT.

The rearrangement links TRBV7-9 to TRBJ2-1; 11 bases align to TRBD2. The J segment lost 6 bases and the V segment lost 0 bases, leaving 4 bases of the junction unmatched. From germline, CDR1 is SEHNR and CDR2 FQNEAQ (reference sequence). The CDR3 has 16 amino acids. DNA for the CDR3: TGTGCCAGCAGCTTAGCTGGTAGCGGGGGGGCCAATGAGCAGTTCTTC. Translating it yields CASSLAGSGGANEQFF.

This chain connects TRBV19 to TRBJ1-6; no firm D call. This CDR3 contains 14 residues. Germline V lookup: CDR1 LNHDA, CDR2 SQIVND (reference sequence). V was trimmed by 7 bases and J by 8 bases, leaving 15 bases between them. CDR3 in DNA: TGTGCCAGTAAACACGAGAGGGTGGATTCACCCCTCCACTTT. It encodes CASKHERVDSPLHF.

V gene TRBV7-7 combines with J gene TRBJ2-7, with 7 bases lining up with TRBD1. This CDR3 has 15 amino acids. The trim removed 5 bases at V and 5 bases at J, leaving 12 bases unmatched. CDR1 is SSHAT, CDR2 FNYEAQ, per germline (reference sequence). The CDR3 loop reads CASSPIDRVINEQYF. CDR3 coding DNA: TGTGCCAGCAGCCCAATAGACAGGGTTATCAACGAGCAGTACTTC.

A single count supports this clone. The chain uses TRBV5-8 and TRBJ1-1; no clear D gene. V dropped 3 bases and J dropped 3 bases, with 9 bases sitting between them. The CDR3 is made up of 13 amino acids. Germline lookup yields CDR1 SGHTS and CDR2 YDEGEE. This CDR3 is CASSYAGYTEAFF. In DNA form, the CDR3 reads TGTGCCAGCAGCTATGCGGGGTACACTGAAGCTTTCTTT.

This rearrangement joins TRBV6-5 to TRBJ1-5; 12 bases agree with TRBD1. Per the germline V gene, CDR1 is MNHEY and CDR2 is SVGAGI. The CDR3 is 15 amino acids. V shed 6 bases and J 7 bases; nucleotides not matched to a gene: 7. CDR3 in amino acids: CASRAAGTGGQPQHF. CDR3 in DNA: TGTGCCAGCAGAGCCGCCGGGACAGGGGGCCAGCCCCAGCATTTT.

This clone was picked up a small number of times. The chain is built from TRBV6-2 or TRBV6-3 and TRBJ2-4, with 9 bases lining up with TRBD1. CDR1 MNHEY and CDR2 SVGEGT come from the germline V gene. J gave up 8 bases and V 6 bases, and 5 bases lay outside the gene matches. The CDR3 sequence is 13 residues long. CDR3 residues: CASSLRQGDIQYF. In nucleotides, the CDR3 is TGTGCCAGCAGCCTTCGACAGGGGGACATTCAGTACTTC.

The chain links TRBV6-5 to TRBJ2-1; 7 positions agree with TRBD2. Trimming removed 10 bases from V and 2 bases from J; junction bases left unmatched: 8. The germline gives CDR1 MNHEY, CDR2 SVGAGI. There are 14 residues in the CDR3. The CDR3 region has the DNA TGTGCCACTACCCCGGGGGGACCCTACAATGAGCAGTTCTTC. Translation: CATTPGGPYNEQFF.